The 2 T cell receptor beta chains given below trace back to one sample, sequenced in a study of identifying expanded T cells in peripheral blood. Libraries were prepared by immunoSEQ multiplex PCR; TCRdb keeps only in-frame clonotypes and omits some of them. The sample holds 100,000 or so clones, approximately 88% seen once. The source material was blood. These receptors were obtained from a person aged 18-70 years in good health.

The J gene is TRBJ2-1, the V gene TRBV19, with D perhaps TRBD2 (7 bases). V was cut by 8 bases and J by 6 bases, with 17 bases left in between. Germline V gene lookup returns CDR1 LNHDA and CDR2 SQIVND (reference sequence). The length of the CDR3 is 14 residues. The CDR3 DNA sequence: TGTGCCAGTGGGAGGGGGGGAAAGGGCAATGAGCAGTTCTTC. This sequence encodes CASGRGGKGNEQFF.

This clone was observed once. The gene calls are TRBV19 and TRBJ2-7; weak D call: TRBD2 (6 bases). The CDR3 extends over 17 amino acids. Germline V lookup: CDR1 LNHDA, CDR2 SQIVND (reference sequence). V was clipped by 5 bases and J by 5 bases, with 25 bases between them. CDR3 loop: CASSQGGSGPRADEQYF. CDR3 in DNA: TGTGCCAGTAGTCAAGGTGGTAGCGGCCCTCGGGCGGACGAGCAGTACTTC.